One and the same sample provided the 31 T cell receptor beta chains below, sequenced in a study of early T cells in non-severe SARS-CoV-2 infection. TCRdb re-called the 5' RACE reads with MiXCR, one entry per CDR3 protein. This sample has 30,000 to 40,000 distinct CDR3 sequences, with about 5.5% found just once. Sequences were derived from whole blood, sampled at baseline. The source is an adult who was a healthcare worker with PCR-confirmed SARS-CoV-2 infection or an uninfected control (not recorded which).

This clonotype was seen many times. This sequence joins TRBV7-6 and TRBJ2-2, with D unresolved. This CDR3 has 15 residues. The V gene lost 8 bases and the J gene lost 0 bases, with 13 bases spanning the gap. Germline loops: CDR1 SGHVS, CDR2 FNYEAQ. This CDR3 is CASSPPSANTGELFF. Written as DNA, the CDR3 is TGTGCCAGCTCTCCCCCTTCAGCGAACACCGGGGAGCTGTTTTTT.

In the case of this clonotype: Given a much more abundant clone one base away, this may be a read error. The chain carries TRBV18 and TRBJ2-6; TRBD1 might be the D (5 bases). Germline V gene lookup returns CDR1 KGHSH and CDR2 LQKENI. The CDR3 loop spans 17 amino acids. CDR3 residues: CASSRMDGSSGAYVLTF. The CDR3 region has the DNA TGTGCCAGCTCACGAATGGACGGCAGCTCTGGGGCCTACGTCCTGACTTTC. Looking up the rest from reference TRBV18 and TRBJ2-6 gives the full variable domain: NAGVMQNPRHLVRRRGQEARLRCSPMKGHSHVYWYRQLPEEGLKFMVYLQKENIIDESGMPKERFSAEFPKEGPSILRIQQVVRGDSAAYFCASSRMDGSSGAYVLTFGAGSRLTVL.

This clonotype was seen more than once but under ten times. The chain has TRBV18 and TRBJ2-5; the match to TRBD2 covers 13 bases. Germline V gene lookup returns CDR1 KGHSH and CDR2 LQKENI. The CDR3 runs 19 residues. V shed 4 bases, J shed 0 bases, and the junction held 11 bases outside the gene matches. This chain's CDR3 is CASSQLPGLAGTYQETQYF. The DNA of the CDR3 is TGTGCCAGCTCACAGTTACCGGGACTAGCGGGAACGTACCAAGAGACCCAGTACTTC.

Worth noting for this clonotype: Compared with germline, one end of the junction differs, possibly owing to a read error. V gene TRBV7-9 combines with J gene TRBJ2-2; D remains ambiguous. Germline lookup yields CDR1 SEHNR and CDR2 FQNEAQ (reference sequence). The CDR3 is 16 amino acids. The CDR3, as DNA: TGTGGCAGCAGCTTATGGCCGACGGGGAACACCGGGGAGCTGTTTTTT. Its protein is CGSSLWPTGNTGELFF.

This clonotype has more than one count but fewer than ten. This chain links TRBV7-8 with TRBJ2-7; 11 positions agree with TRBD2. Trimming took 3 bases from V and 2 from J; bases not matched to a gene: 12. There are 18 residues in the CDR3. Germline V gene sequence: CDR1 SGHVS, CDR2 FQNEAQ. CDR3 nucleotides: TGTGCCAGCAGCTTTTCCACTAGCGGGAGCCTAGGGCCCTACGAGCAGTACTTC. Its translation: CASSFSTSGSLGPYEQYF.

There are many counts of this clonotype. V usage is TRBV20-1 and J usage is TRBJ1-1; D perhaps matches TRBD1 (5 bases). Germline CDR1 is DFQATT and CDR2 is SNEGSKA (reference sequence). V was shortened by 3 bases and J by 5 bases, with 16 bases between the two germline ends. The length of the CDR3 is 14 residues. The CDR3 region has the DNA TGCAGTGCTAGCCCGACTACCCGGGGGACTGAAGCTTTCTTT. Protein: CSASPTTRGTEAFF.

This clonotype was observed many times. J is TRBJ1-1 and V is TRBV6-2 or TRBV6-3; 10 bases fit TRBD1. The CDR3 runs to 17 residues. Germline CDR1 reads MNHEY; CDR2 reads SVGEGT. V lost 2 bases to trimming and J lost 0 bases; unmatched junction nucleotides: 6. CDR3 in amino acids: CASSYPKGQGVNTEAFF. The CDR3 bases are TGTGCCAGCAGTTACCCCAAAGGACAGGGGGTGAACACTGAAGCTTTCTTT.

This clonotype has at least ten counts. The chain employs TRBV6-5 and TRBJ1-2, with TRBD1 matching 7 bases. Germline assignment: CDR1 MNHEY and CDR2 SVGAGI. The trim removed 6 bases at V and 5 bases at J, leaving 6 bases unmatched. CDR3 size: 13 residues. The CDR3 DNA sequence: TGTGCCAGCAGCCTAGACAGGGAGTATGGCTACACCTTC. This translates into CASSLDREYGYTF.

This clonotype was observed at least ten times. This sequence joins TRBV7-6 and TRBJ2-1; D gene unclear. Germline values: CDR1 SGHVS, CDR2 FNYEAQ. V gave up 1 base and J gave up 9 bases, with 10 bases separating them. The CDR3 is 13 residues long. This chain's CDR3 is CASSLGIDPEQFF. CDR3 sequence (DNA): TGTGCCAGCAGCTTAGGAATAGACCCTGAGCAGTTCTTC.

This clonotype was picked up many times. The J gene is TRBJ2-7, the V gene TRBV13; 9 nucleotides agree with TRBD1. The CDR3 is 14 amino acids. After removal of 4 bases from V and 6 bases from J, the junction contained 7 bases not matched to a gene. Germline loops: CDR1 PRHDT, CDR2 FYEKMQ (reference sequence). This CDR3 reads CASSSPEQGAEQYF. CDR3 sequence (DNA): TGTGCCAGCAGCTCCCCCGAACAGGGGGCCGAGCAGTACTTC. The complete variable domain, with remaining parts taken from reference TRBV13 and TRBJ2-7, reads AAGVIQSPRHLIKEKRETATLKCYPIPRHDTVYWYQQGPGQDPQFLISFYEKMQSDKGSIPDRFSAQQFSDYHSELNMSSLELGDSALYFCASSSPEQGAEQYFGPGTRLTVT.

This clonotype showed up just a few times. The germline gene is not matched at one end of the junction; a read error may be the cause. The chain recombines TRBV12-3 or TRBV12-4 with TRBJ1-2; D gene uncertain. CDR3 length: 11 amino acids. The CDR3 DNA is TGTGCCAGCAGTGACTGGGAGAAAGGTATCTTC. This codes for CASSDWEKGIF.

This clonotype showed up many times. This rearrangement joins TRBV5-4 to TRBJ2-7; 7 positions match TRBD1. V lost 6 bases, J lost 5 bases, and 11 bases stayed unmatched. The CDR3 sequence is 14 residues long. Germline CDR1 is SGHNT and CDR2 is YYREEE (reference sequence). The DNA of the CDR3 is TGTGCCAGCACCCTACCCGGACAGGCTAACGAGCAGTACTTC. Protein sequence: CASTLPGQANEQYF.

Concerning this clonotype: The junction differs from germline at one of its ends, possibly a read error. The chain is built from TRBV12-3 or TRBV12-4 and TRBJ2-3; D is possibly TRBD2 (6 bases). CDR3 size: 13 residues. CDR3 amino acids: CASSPGTGDTQIF. The DNA for the CDR3 is TGTGCCAGCAGCCCCGGGACGGGGGATACGCAGATTTTT.

The chain has TRBV20-1 and TRBJ2-3; D possibly corresponds to TRBD2 (5 bases). This CDR3 spans 12 amino acids. V was pared by 6 bases and J by 3 bases, with 10 bases between. CDR1 and CDR2 from the germline V gene are DFQATT and SNEGSKA (reference sequence). DNA for the CDR3: TGCAGTGCAAAGCTAGCTACAGATACGCAGTATTTT. Its translation: CSAKLATDTQYF.

The genes are TRBV7-3 and TRBJ2-5, with 10 bases fitting TRBD1. Losses at the gene ends were 4 bases for V and 2 bases for J; bases not matched to a gene: 4. CDR1 is SGHTA, CDR2 FQGTGA, per germline. The length of the CDR3 is 15 residues. The CDR3 spells CASSSGQGGQETQYF. The CDR3 nucleotides read TGTGCCAGCAGCTCTGGACAGGGGGGGCAAGAGACCCAGTACTTC.

This clonotype was detected many times. The chain uses TRBV6-1 and TRBJ2-5; possibly TRBD1 or TRBD2 for D (5 bases each). The germline V gene has CDR1 MNHNS and CDR2 SASEGT. V shed 11 bases and J shed 4 bases, with 14 bases lying between them. The CDR3 totals 12 residues. This CDR3 is CASEGISETQYF. Written as DNA, the CDR3 is TGTGCCTCTGAGGGGATATCAGAGACCCAGTACTTC.

This clonotype was counted at least ten times. V gene TRBV6-5 combines with J gene TRBJ1-2; no clear D. This CDR3 comprises 15 residues. Trimming pared 6 bases from V and 2 bases from J, leaving 16 bases between. CDR1 and CDR2 from the germline V gene are MNHEY and SVGAGI. For the CDR3, the DNA is TGTGCCAGCAGAGGTAGGGAGGACCCGAACTATGGCTACACCTTC. The encoded protein is CASRGREDPNYGYTF.

J is TRBJ2-3 and V is TRBV19, with D possibly TRBD1 on 7 matching bases. CDR3 length equals 14 residues. Germline V lookup: CDR1 LNHDA, CDR2 SQIVND (reference sequence). Trimming shortened V by 3 bases and J by 6 bases, and 13 bases separated the two germline ends. CDR3 in DNA: TGTGCCAGTAGTATGCGCAGGGGGGCGGATACGCAGTATTTT. Translating gives CASSMRRGADTQYF.

This clonotype was detected many times. The gene calls are TRBV6-5 and TRBJ1-6, with D perhaps matching TRBD1 (5 bases). V was cut by 6 bases and J by 5 bases, with 11 bases left in between. Germline CDR1 reads MNHEY; CDR2 reads SVGAGI. The CDR3 sequence is 14 residues long. The CDR3 DNA sequence: TGTGCCAGCAGGCCGGGACGGAATAATTCACCCCTCCACTTT. Its translation: CASRPGRNNSPLHF.

This clonotype was picked up a small number of times. The chain is built from TRBV7-2 and TRBJ2-5; TRBD2 agrees at 12 bases. CDR3 size: 16 residues. The V gene's germline CDR1 is SGHTA and CDR2 FQGNSA. After removal of 5 bases from V and 5 bases from J, the junction contained 9 bases not matched to a gene. CDR3 sequence (DNA): TGTGCCAGCAGCCTCCTAGCGGGAGGGCCGCGGGAGACCCAGTACTTC. It is translated as CASSLLAGGPRETQYF.

This clonotype was detected ten times or more. The chain links TRBV10-2 to TRBJ1-2; D is perhaps TRBD1 (5 bases). Germline lookup yields CDR1 WSHSY and CDR2 SAAADI. The CDR3 spans 12 residues. V lost 7 bases and J lost 3, with 9 bases in between. The CDR3 is CASMRDDYGYTF. The CDR3 region has the DNA TGCGCCAGCATGAGGGACGACTATGGCTACACCTTC.

This clonotype has ten or more counts. The chain carries TRBV29-1 and TRBJ1-1; D is undetermined. V was trimmed by 7 bases and J by 0 bases, leaving 9 bases between them. The CDR3 is made up of 12 amino acids. CDR1 is SQVTM and CDR2 is ANQGSEA in the germline V gene. The DNA for the CDR3 is TGCAGCGCCCAGCGGATGAACACTGAAGCTTTCTTT. Translation gives CSAQRMNTEAFF.

Of note for this clonotype: This may come from a read error, since a much larger clone is one base off. The chain combines TRBV7-2 with TRBJ2-7, with D tentatively TRBD1 (5 bases). Germline CDR1 reads SGHTA; CDR2 reads FQGNSA. The length of the CDR3 is 14 residues. Here the CDR3 DNA reads TGTGCCAGCAGCTTAGGTGGACAACCCTACGAGCAGCACTTC. Amino acids: CASSLGGQPYEQHF.

The rearrangement links TRBV6-2 or TRBV6-3 to TRBJ1-5; 9 bases align to TRBD1. J was trimmed by 1 base and V by 0 bases; bases with no gene match: 7. CDR3 length: 18 residues. CDR1 and CDR2 (germline): MNHEY, SVGEGT. CDR3 loop: CASSYSGTGLSSNQPQHF. DNA of the CDR3: TGTGCCAGCAGTTACTCCGGGACAGGGTTGTCCAGCAATCAGCCCCAGCATTTT.

The chain joins TRBV5-1 to TRBJ2-3, with 9 bases matching TRBD1. V gave up 4 bases and J gave up 2 bases; unmatched junction bases: 5. The CDR3 has 15 amino acids. Germline CDR1 SGHRS, CDR2 YFSETQ. In DNA form, the CDR3 reads TGCGCCAGCAGCCTTGGGACAGGGCCCACAGATACGCAGTATTTT. This sequence encodes CASSLGTGPTDTQYF.

The table lists this clonotype with many counts. The V gene is TRBV5-4, the J gene TRBJ2-3; D not certain. The germline V and J ends were trimmed by 6 bases and 4 bases, with 15 bases remaining between them. The germline V gene has CDR1 SGHNT and CDR2 YYREEE (reference sequence). The CDR3 runs 14 residues. CDR3 sequence: CASTFLGGADTQYF. The CDR3 DNA reads as TGTGCCAGCACCTTCCTAGGTGGAGCAGATACGCAGTATTTT.

This clonotype has at least ten counts. The chain links TRBV5-6 to TRBJ1-2; D gene uncertain. The CDR3 is 12 amino acids. Germline CDR1 is SGHDT and CDR2 is YYEEEE. With 2 bases removed from V and 8 bases from J, the gap between germline ends came to 10 bases. The CDR3, as DNA: TGTGCCAGCAGCTTAAAGGGATACGGCTACACCTTC. It specifies CASSLKGYGYTF.

This clonotype was observed at least ten times. The chain carries TRBV29-1 and TRBJ1-6; D perhaps matches TRBD1 (5 bases). With 4 bases removed from V and 5 bases from J, the gap between germline ends came to 9 bases. The CDR3 sequence is 13 residues long. Germline CDR1 and CDR2: SQVTM and ANQGSEA. The CDR3 reads CSVGAGNNSPLHF. The CDR3 coding sequence is TGCAGCGTTGGCGCAGGGAATAATTCACCCCTCCACTTT.

This clonotype was seen only a few times. The chain employs TRBV30 and TRBJ2-7, with D perhaps TRBD2 (6 bases). The V gene's germline CDR1 is GTSNPN and CDR2 SVGIG (reference sequence). The CDR3 runs 13 residues. Trimming shortened V by 1 base and J by 5 bases, and 12 bases separated the two germline ends. CDR3 bases: TGTGCCTGGAGTGAGGGACTTCGGAACGAGCAGTACTTC. Protein: CAWSEGLRNEQYF.

On this clonotype: One junction end does not reproduce the germline sequence, and a read error may be involved. CDR3 sequence (DNA): TGTGTCAGCAGTTGGGGGACAGGGGGCACAGATACGCAGTATTTT. Protein product: CVSSWGTGGTDTQYF. V and J are TRBV6-2 or TRBV6-3 and TRBJ2-3; TRBD1 agrees at 10 bases. The CDR3 contains 15 residues. Germline values: CDR1 MNHEY, CDR2 SVGEGT.

This clonotype showed up just a few times. The chain is built from TRBV29-1 and TRBJ2-3; 7 bases align to TRBD2. Germline CDR1 is SQVTM and CDR2 is ANQGSEA. J lost 0 bases, V lost 4 bases, and 10 bases had no gene match. The CDR3 sequence is 16 residues long. The CDR3 here is CSVGQRGRTSTDTQYF. CDR3 nucleotides: TGCAGCGTTGGCCAGCGGGGCCGCACTAGCACAGATACGCAGTATTTT.